These T cell receptor beta chains were read from a single sample in a study of blood T cell repertoires in COVID-19. The data were produced by immunoSEQ multiplex PCR, yet TCRdb's version contains in-frame clones alone and is incomplete. The data show about 190,000 clones, around 84% seen once. The sequencing input was peripheral blood. The receptors originated from a human donor in a cohort sampled during active COVID-19. Each CDR3 is given with its conserved first and last residue. Each record gives: CDR3 protein, CDR3 DNA, clone size, D gene, V gene, J gene. A D gene is named only where the DNA matches it firmly. The size field is filled for only some rows; it gives once, few, many or a size class.

CAWSMAGGANVLTF	TGTGCCTGGAGTATGGCGGGTGGGGCCAACGTCCTGACTTTC	.	.	TRBV30	TRBJ2-6
CASSPTGGLETQYF	TGTGCCAGCAGCCCCACAGGGGGCCTTGAGACCCAGTACTTC	.	TRBD1	TRBV5-6	TRBJ2-5
CASSDGRSNTEAFF	TGTGCCAGTAGCGATGGGAGATCGAACACTGAAGCTTTCTTT	.	.	TRBV19	TRBJ1-1
CASSEPGQKGYTF	TGTGCCAGCAGTGAACCCGGACAGAAAGGCTACACCTTC	few	.	TRBV25-1	TRBJ1-2
CASSPNGGRQETQYF	TGTGCCAGTAGCCCCAACGGGGGTAGGCAAGAGACCCAGTACTTC	.	.	TRBV19	TRBJ2-5
CASSKTGGSYTGELFF	TGTGCCAGCAGCAAAACAGGGGGCTCGTACACCGGGGAGCTGTTTTTT	.	TRBD1	TRBV11-3	TRBJ2-2
CASGQGPETQYF	TGTGCCAGCGGACAGGGGCCGGAGACCCAGTACTTC	.	TRBD1	TRBV9	TRBJ2-5
CASSREALYYEQYF	TGTGCCAGCAGTCGTGAGGCACTCTACTACGAGCAGTACTTC	.	.	TRBV28	TRBJ2-7
CASTRTGGGTEAFF	TGTGCCAGCACTAGGACGGGGGGTGGGACTGAAGCTTTCTTT	.	.	TRBV2	TRBJ1-1
CAISLGPEGPQHF	TGTGCCATCAGCCTCGGACCCGAGGGACCCCAGCATTTT	.	.	TRBV10-3	TRBJ1-5
CATWSSGKVYNEQFF	TGTGCGACTTGGTCTAGCGGGAAGGTCTACAATGAGCAGTTCTTC	.	TRBD2	TRBV27	TRBJ2-1
CASSIPRGPEAFF	TGTGCCAGTAGTATTCCCAGGGGTCCTGAAGCTTTCTTT	.	.	TRBV19	TRBJ1-1
CASSQNPGQSLNTQYF	TGCGCCAGCAGCCAAAACCCGGGACAGTCCTTGAATACGCAGTATTTT	.	TRBD1	TRBV4-1	TRBJ2-3
CSVDRGQYYSGNTIYF	TGCAGCGTCGACAGGGGCCAATATTACTCTGGAAACACCATATATTTT	.	TRBD1	TRBV29-1	TRBJ1-3
CASSQVSPNRVAEAFF	TGTGCCAGCAGCCAAGTTTCCCCAAACAGGGTTGCTGAAGCTTTCTTT	.	.	TRBV3-1/TRBV3-2	TRBJ1-1
CASSQDQGAWKGDTQYF	TGTGCCAGCAGCCAAGATCAGGGGGCCTGGAAAGGAGATACGCAGTATTTT	.	TRBD1	TRBV3-1/TRBV3-2	TRBJ2-3
CAISTGGTEAFF	TGTGCCATCAGTACAGGGGGCACTGAAGCTTTCTTT	.	TRBD1	TRBV10-3	TRBJ1-1
CASSVTGDSYNEQFF	TGTGCCAGCAGCGTGACAGGGGACTCTTACAATGAGCAGTTCTTC	.	TRBD1	TRBV7-3	TRBJ2-1
CASSHLQPNEQFF	TGTGCCAGTAGTCACTTACAGCCCAATGAGCAGTTCTTC	once	.	TRBV19	TRBJ2-1
CATTRRAPTLSGANVLTF	TGTGCCACCACTAGGCGGGCACCCACTCTCTCTGGGGCCAACGTCCTGACTTTC	.	.	TRBV15	TRBJ2-6
CASSKDRVPNQPQHF	TGTGCCAGTAGTAAGGACAGGGTCCCCAATCAGCCCCAGCATTTT	.	TRBD1	TRBV19	TRBJ1-5
CASTRVSGDSPLHF	TGTGCCAGCACCAGGGTATCTGGGGATTCACCCCTCCACTTT	.	.	TRBV2	TRBJ1-6
CASSFWDSLNTEAFF	TGTGCCAGCAGCTTCTGGGACAGCCTAAACACTGAAGCTTTCTTT	few	TRBD1	TRBV7-8	TRBJ1-1
CASRRGASTEAFF	TGCGCCAGTAGGCGGGGGGCGAGCACTGAAGCTTTCTTT	many	.	TRBV4-1	TRBJ1-1
CASTEAGRETQYF	TGTGCCAGCACTGAAGCGGGACGGGAGACCCAGTACTTC	once	TRBD2	TRBV28	TRBJ2-5
CASSPPYLPTDTQYF	TGTGCCAGCAGCCCCCCTTACTTGCCCACAGATACGCAGTATTTT	.	.	TRBV7-2	TRBJ2-3
CSAAGLAEITSTDTQYF	TGCAGCGCTGCGGGACTAGCGGAGATAACTAGCACAGATACGCAGTATTTT	.	TRBD2	TRBV29-1	TRBJ2-3
CASSVGTGEQFF	TGTGCCAGCAGCGTAGGGACGGGGGAACAGTTCTTC	.	.	TRBV9	TRBJ2-1
CASTDTGELFF	TGTGCCAGCACGGACACCGGGGAGCTGTTTTTT	.	.	TRBV2	TRBJ2-2